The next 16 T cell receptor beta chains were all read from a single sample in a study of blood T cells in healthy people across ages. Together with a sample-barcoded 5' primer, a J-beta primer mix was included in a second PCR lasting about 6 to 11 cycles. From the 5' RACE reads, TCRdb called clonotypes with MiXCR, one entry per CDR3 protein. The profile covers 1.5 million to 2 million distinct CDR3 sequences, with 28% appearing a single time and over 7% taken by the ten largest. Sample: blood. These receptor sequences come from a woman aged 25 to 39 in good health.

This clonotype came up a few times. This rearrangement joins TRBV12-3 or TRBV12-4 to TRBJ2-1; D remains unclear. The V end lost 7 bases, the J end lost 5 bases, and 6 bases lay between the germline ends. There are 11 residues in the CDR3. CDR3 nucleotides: TGTGCCAGCAATTTGAACAATGAGCAGTTCTTC. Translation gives CASNLNNEQFF.

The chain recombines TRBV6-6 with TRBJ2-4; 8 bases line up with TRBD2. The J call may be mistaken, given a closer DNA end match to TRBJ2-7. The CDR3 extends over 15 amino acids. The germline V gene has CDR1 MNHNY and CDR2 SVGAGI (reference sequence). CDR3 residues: CASMGDAGLAYEQYF. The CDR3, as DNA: TGTGCCAGCATGGGGGATGCGGGACTAGCCTACGAGCAGTACTTC.

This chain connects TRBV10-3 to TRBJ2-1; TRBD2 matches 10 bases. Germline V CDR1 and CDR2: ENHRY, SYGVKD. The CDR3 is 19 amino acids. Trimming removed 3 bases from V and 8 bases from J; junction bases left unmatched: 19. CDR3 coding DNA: TGTGCCATCAGTGAAACCGGACTAGCGGCCGCTGGAGTTGAGGATGAGCAGTTCTTC. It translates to CAISETGLAAAGVEDEQFF.

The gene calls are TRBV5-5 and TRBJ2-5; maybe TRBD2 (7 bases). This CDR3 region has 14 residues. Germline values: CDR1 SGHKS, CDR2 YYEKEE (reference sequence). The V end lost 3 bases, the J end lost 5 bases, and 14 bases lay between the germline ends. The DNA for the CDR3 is TGTGCCAGCAGCTGGGGAGGGGGTTGGGAGACCCAGTACTTC. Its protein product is CASSWGGGWETQYF. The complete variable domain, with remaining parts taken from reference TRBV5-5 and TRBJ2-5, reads DAGVTQSPTHLIKTRGQQVTLRCSPISGHKSVSWYQQVLGQGPQFIFQYYEKEERGRGNFPDRFSARQFPNYSSELNVNALLLGDSALYLCASSWGGGWETQYFGPGTRLLVL.

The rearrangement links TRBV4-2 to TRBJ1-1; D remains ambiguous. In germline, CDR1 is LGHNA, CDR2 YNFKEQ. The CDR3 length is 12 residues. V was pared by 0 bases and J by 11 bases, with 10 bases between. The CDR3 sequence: CASSQERNEAFF. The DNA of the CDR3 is TGTGCCAGCAGCCAAGAACGGAATGAGGCTTTCTTT.

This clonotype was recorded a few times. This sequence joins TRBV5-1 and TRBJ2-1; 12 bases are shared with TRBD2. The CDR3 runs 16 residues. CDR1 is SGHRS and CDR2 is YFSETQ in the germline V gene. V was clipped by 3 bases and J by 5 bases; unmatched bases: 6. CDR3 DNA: TGCGCCAGCAGCTCTCTAGCGGGGGGGACCCACAATGAGCAGTTCTTC. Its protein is CASSSLAGGTHNEQFF.

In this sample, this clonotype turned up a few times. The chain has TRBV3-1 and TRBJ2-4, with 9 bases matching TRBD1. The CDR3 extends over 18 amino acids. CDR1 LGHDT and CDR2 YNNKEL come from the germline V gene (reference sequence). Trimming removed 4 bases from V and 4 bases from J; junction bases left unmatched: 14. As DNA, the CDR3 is TGTGCCAGCAGCCCGTTGAGAAGACAGGGGGTTGAGAAAAACATTCAGTACTTC. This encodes CASSPLRRQGVEKNIQYF.

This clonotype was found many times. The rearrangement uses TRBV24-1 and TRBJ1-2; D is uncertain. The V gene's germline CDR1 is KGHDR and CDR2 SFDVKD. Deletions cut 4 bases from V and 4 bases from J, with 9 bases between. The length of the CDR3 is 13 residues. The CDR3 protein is CATSEQSSYGYTF. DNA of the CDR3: TGTGCCACCAGTGAACAGTCCTCCTATGGCTACACCTTC.

The CDR3 here is CASSEADGQPQHF. The DNA for the CDR3 is TGTGCCAGCAGTGAAGCTGACGGACAGCCCCAGCATTTT. The chain links TRBV2 to TRBJ1-5; D is ambiguous. Germline V lookup: CDR1 SNHLY, CDR2 FYNNEI. V lost 0 bases and J lost 7, with 7 bases in between. This CDR3 has 13 residues.

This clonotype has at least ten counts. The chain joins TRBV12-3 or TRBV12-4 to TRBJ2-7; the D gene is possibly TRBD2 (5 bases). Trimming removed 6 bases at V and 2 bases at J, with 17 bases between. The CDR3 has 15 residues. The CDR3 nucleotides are TGTGCCAGCAGGAGCAGTTACGGGGAACCCTACGAGCAGTACTTC. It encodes CASRSSYGEPYEQYF.

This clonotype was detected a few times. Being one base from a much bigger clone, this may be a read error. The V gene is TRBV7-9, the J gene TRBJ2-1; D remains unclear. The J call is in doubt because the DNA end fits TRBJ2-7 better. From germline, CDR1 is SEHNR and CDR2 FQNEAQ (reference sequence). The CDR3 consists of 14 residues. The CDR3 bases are TGTGCCAGCAGCTTTTCAGGCTCCTACAATGAGCAGTACTTC. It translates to CASSFSGSYNEQYF.

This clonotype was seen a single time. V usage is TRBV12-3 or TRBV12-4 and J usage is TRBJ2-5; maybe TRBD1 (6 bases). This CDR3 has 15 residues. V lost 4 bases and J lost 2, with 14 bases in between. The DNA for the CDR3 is TGTGCCAGCAGTTCCGGGACACACGTTCAAGAGACCCAGTACTTC. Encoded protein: CASSSGTHVQETQYF.

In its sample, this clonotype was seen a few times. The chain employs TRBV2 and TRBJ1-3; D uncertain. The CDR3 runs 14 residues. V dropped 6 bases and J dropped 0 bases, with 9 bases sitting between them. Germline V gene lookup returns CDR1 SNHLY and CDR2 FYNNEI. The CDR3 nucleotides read TGTGCCAGCAGCGTGAGATTCTCTGGAAACACCATATATTTT. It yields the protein CASSVRFSGNTIYF.

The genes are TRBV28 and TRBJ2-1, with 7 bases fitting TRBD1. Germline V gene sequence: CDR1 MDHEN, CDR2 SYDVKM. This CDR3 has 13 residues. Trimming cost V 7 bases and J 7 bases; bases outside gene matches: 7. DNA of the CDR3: TGTGCCAGCACGGGACAGCCACGAAATGAGCAGTTCTTC. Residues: CASTGQPRNEQFF.

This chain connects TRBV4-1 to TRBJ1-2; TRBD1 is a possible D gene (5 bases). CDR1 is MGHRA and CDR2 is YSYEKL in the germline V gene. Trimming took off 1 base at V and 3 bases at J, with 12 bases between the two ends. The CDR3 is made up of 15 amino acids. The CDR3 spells CASSQVSGGDYGYTF. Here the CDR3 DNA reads TGCGCCAGCAGCCAAGTTTCCGGGGGAGACTATGGCTACACCTTC.

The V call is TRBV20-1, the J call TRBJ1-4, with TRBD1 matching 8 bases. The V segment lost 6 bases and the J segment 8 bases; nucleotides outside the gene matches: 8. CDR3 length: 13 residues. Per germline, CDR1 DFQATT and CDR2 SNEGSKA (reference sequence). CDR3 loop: CSAGQGIGEKLFF. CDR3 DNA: TGCAGTGCCGGACAGGGCATTGGGGAAAAACTGTTTTTT.